These 24 T cell receptor beta chains came from one sample sequenced in a study of identical twins. One entry per CDR3 protein results from TCRdb running MiXCR on the 5' RACE reads. The sample lists about 250,000 distinct CDR3 sequences; 6% to 8% were seen once. A further study also used this sample, focusing on yellow fever vaccine responses in identical twins.

The sample consisted of CD8+ T cells sorted from blood. These receptors came from a woman aged 18 to 35 in good health.

The CDR3 DNA is TGTGCCAGCAGTTTGAAGGCGGGGTTCGGGGGGCCGAACACCGGGGAGCTGTTTTTT. It is translated as CASSLKAGFGGPNTGELFF. V gene TRBV12-3 or TRBV12-4 combines with J gene TRBJ2-2, with D perhaps TRBD2 (7 bases). The CDR3 extends over 19 amino acids. Trimming pared 3 bases from V and 0 bases from J, leaving 20 bases between.

This clonotype was picked up a small number of times. The V and J genes are TRBV19 and TRBJ2-1; a possible D gene is TRBD1 (5 bases). V was trimmed by 6 bases and J by 7 bases, leaving 13 bases between them. CDR1 LNHDA and CDR2 SQIVND come from the germline V gene (reference sequence). CDR3 length equals 13 residues. In nucleotides, the CDR3 is TGTGCCAGTAGCTCCGCAGGGTGGAATGAGCAGTTCTTC. Encoded protein: CASSSAGWNEQFF.

In this sample, this clonotype turned up many times. This chain uses TRBV9 with TRBJ2-1, with 10 nucleotides matching TRBD2. The V gene end was trimmed by 3 bases and the J gene end by 0 bases; junction bases not matched to a gene: 3. The germline gives CDR1 SGDLS, CDR2 YYNGEE. CDR3 size: 16 residues. CDR3 residues: CASSDSGRPSYNEQFF. The CDR3 DNA reads TGTGCCAGCAGCGATAGCGGGAGGCCCTCCTACAATGAGCAGTTCTTC.

The gene calls are TRBV20-1 and TRBJ2-3; 8 bases align to TRBD1. The V and J ends lost 2 bases and 2 bases, in that order; junction bases with no gene match: 9. The CDR3 loop spans 16 amino acids. The germline gives CDR1 DFQATT, CDR2 SNEGSKA (reference sequence). CDR3 coding DNA: TGCAGTGCTAGATGGGCAGGGGGCGAGTCCACAGATACGCAGTATTTT. Translated: CSARWAGGESTDTQYF.

This clonotype was counted between two and nine times. The genes are TRBV7-3 and TRBJ2-1; either TRBD1 or TRBD2 may fit D (5 bases each). The CDR3 loop spans 16 amino acids. Per the germline V gene, CDR1 is SGHTA and CDR2 is FQGTGA. The ends were cut back, 1 base at V and 3 bases at J, with 13 bases in the middle. The CDR3 protein is CASSLNGDHLYNEQFF. In DNA form, the CDR3 reads TGTGCCAGCAGCTTAAATGGGGACCACCTCTACAATGAGCAGTTCTTC.

The V and J genes are TRBV27 and TRBJ2-1; 10 nucleotides agree with TRBD2. The length of the CDR3 is 13 residues. V lost 11 bases to trimming and J lost 8 bases; unmatched junction nucleotides: 9. Per the germline V gene, CDR1 is MNHEY and CDR2 is SMNVEV (reference sequence). CDR3 in DNA: TGTGCCGCCTCTAGCGGGGGCGGGGATGAGCAGTTCTTC. This gives the protein CAASSGGGDEQFF.

There are a few counts of this clonotype. The rearrangement uses TRBV5-1 and TRBJ2-1; 8 nucleotides agree with TRBD1. This CDR3 spans 13 amino acids. J was trimmed by 7 bases and V by 3 bases; bases with no gene match: 3. Per germline, CDR1 SGHRS and CDR2 YFSETQ. The CDR3 nucleotides are TGCGCCAGCAGCTCGGACAGGGAGAATGAGCAGTTCTTC. Translated, it gives CASSSDRENEQFF.

CDR3 nucleotides: TGTGCCAGCAGCCAAGCGGGACAGGGTTGGAATGAGCAGTTCTTC. It codes for CASSQAGQGWNEQFF. The chain joins TRBV14 to TRBJ2-1; 9 bases are a match to TRBD1. The CDR3 is made up of 15 amino acids. Germline values: CDR1 SGHDN, CDR2 FVKESK. V dropped 1 base and J dropped 7; count of bases not matched to a gene: 5.

This clonotype was recorded at least ten times. This chain joins TRBV12-5 and TRBJ2-2; 7 bases are shared with TRBD2. The germline gives CDR1 LGHNT, CDR2 FRNRAP. The CDR3 runs to 16 residues. Trimming cost V 2 bases and J 0 bases; bases outside gene matches: 3. CDR3 region: CASGLPRGANTGELFF. The CDR3, as DNA: TGTGCTAGTGGTTTGCCCCGGGGGGCGAACACCGGGGAGCTGTTTTTT.

The chain is built from TRBV7-8 and TRBJ2-1, with 8 nucleotides matching TRBD2. The CDR3 loop spans 15 amino acids. Germline CDR1 reads SGHVS; CDR2 reads FQNEAQ. Germline trimming cut 5 bases from V and 4 bases from J; bases unmatched to any gene: 7. The CDR3 coding sequence is TGTGCCAGCAGCCAGCAGCTAGCGGGTTACAATGAGCAGTTCTTC. This codes for CASSQQLAGYNEQFF.

This clonotype has just a few counts. V and J are TRBV11-2 and TRBJ2-7; TRBD1 agrees at 9 bases. Per the germline V gene, CDR1 is SGHAT and CDR2 is FQNNGV. The CDR3 loop spans 15 amino acids. Losses at the gene ends were 5 bases for V and 5 bases for J; bases not matched to a gene: 10. CDR3 nucleotide sequence: TGTGCCAGCAGCCTGTGGACAGGGGAAATCCACGAGCAGTACTTC. Amino acids: CASSLWTGEIHEQYF.

In this sample, this clonotype turned up many times. The rearrangement joins TRBV21-1 to TRBJ1-1; TRBD1 is taken as the D call from the table, unchecked against the DNA. TRBV21-1 constitutes a pseudogene. The CDR3 sequence is 17 residues long. CDR3 region: CASSRIVPGQGGTEAFF. The CDR3 DNA follows: TGTGCCAGCAGCAGAATCGTACCGGGACAGGGAGGAACTGAAGCTTTCTTT.

This clonotype was found many times. V usage is TRBV15 and J usage is TRBJ2-3; a possible D gene is TRBD2 (5 bases). This CDR3 contains 15 residues. V lost 0 bases to trimming and J lost 4 bases, with 11 bases between them. Per the germline V gene, CDR1 is LNHNV and CDR2 is YYDKDF (reference sequence). CDR3 DNA sequence: TGTGCCACCAGCAGAGATAGAATAGCGCCAGATACGCAGTATTTT. Translation: CATSRDRIAPDTQYF.

This clonotype was seen repeatedly, ten times or more. The V gene is TRBV6-1, the J gene TRBJ2-4; 9 nucleotides line up with TRBD1. After removal of 6 bases from V and 2 bases from J, the junction contained 8 bases not matched to a gene. Germline CDR1 is MNHNS and CDR2 is SASEGT. CDR3 size: 16 residues. The CDR3 sequence: CASSPGQGYSKNIQYF. The DNA for the CDR3 is TGTGCCAGCAGCCCCGGACAGGGGTACTCCAAAAACATTCAGTACTTC.

This clonotype showed up just a few times. V usage is TRBV4-1 and J usage is TRBJ2-7; D is perhaps TRBD1 or TRBD2 (5 bases each). The CDR3 runs to 12 residues. The ends were cut back, 3 bases at V and 3 bases at J, with 6 bases in the middle. Germline CDR1 reads MGHRA; CDR2 reads YSYEKL. The CDR3 coding sequence is TGCGCCAGCAGCCAGAGGGGCTACGAGCAGTACTTC. As protein: CASSQRGYEQYF.

This clonotype was picked up a small number of times. The gene calls are TRBV27 and TRBJ1-4; D is unresolved. The length of the CDR3 is 13 residues. V was clipped by 3 bases and J by 7 bases, with 9 bases between them. Germline V gives CDR1 MNHEY, CDR2 SMNVEV (reference sequence). CDR3 nucleotide sequence: TGTGCCAGCAGTTTTTTCAGTGGTGAAAAACTGTTTTTT. Protein product: CASSFFSGEKLFF.

The chain employs TRBV11-2 and TRBJ2-1, with D possibly TRBD2 on 6 matching bases. Germline V gene lookup returns CDR1 SGHAT and CDR2 FQNNGV. The CDR3 runs to 14 residues. Trimming removed 2 bases from V and 4 bases from J, with 9 bases in between. CDR3 loop: CASSLQGGYNEQFF. The CDR3, as DNA: TGTGCCAGCAGCTTACAGGGAGGATACAATGAGCAGTTCTTC.

This clonotype was seen only a few times. The chain uses TRBV28 and TRBJ2-2; no firm D call. V lost 5 bases and J 5 bases, leaving 3 bases between the germline ends. This CDR3 contains 11 residues. In germline, CDR1 is MDHEN, CDR2 SYDVKM. CDR3 amino acids: CASSTTGELFF. In DNA, the CDR3 is TGTGCCAGCAGTACTACCGGGGAGCTGTTTTTT.

J is TRBJ2-2 and V is TRBV5-6; D might be TRBD2 (5 bases). Germline V gives CDR1 SGHDT, CDR2 YYEEEE. The CDR3 loop spans 13 amino acids. Trimming took 4 bases from V and 6 from J, leaving 10 bases between them. The CDR3 sequence is CASSVRGAGELFF. DNA of the CDR3: TGTGCCAGCAGCGTCCGGGGAGCCGGGGAGCTGTTTTTT.

This clonotype showed up just a few times. One end of the junction is discordant with germline, which a read error may explain. The chain links TRBV12-3 or TRBV12-4 to TRBJ1-2, with no clear D. The CDR3 is 13 residues long. The CDR3 loop reads CASSSGILYGFTF. As DNA, the CDR3 is TGTGCCAGCAGTAGCGGGATCCTCTATGGCTTCACCTTC.

This clonotype was detected ten times or more. V and J are TRBV2 and TRBJ2-3; 7 positions match TRBD2. The CDR3 is 16 residues long. V was clipped by 5 bases and J by 1 base; unmatched bases: 9. The V gene's germline CDR1 is SNHLY and CDR2 FYNNEI. In DNA, the CDR3 is TGTGCCAGCAGTCTACCGACTAGCAGGGGCACAGATACGCAGTATTTT. Its protein is CASSLPTSRGTDTQYF.

The V call is TRBV28, the J call TRBJ2-7, with D hard to call. Germline lookup yields CDR1 MDHEN and CDR2 SYDVKM. The V end was cut by 6 bases, the J end by 2 bases, with 8 bases between. The CDR3 sequence is 12 residues long. In DNA, the CDR3 is TGTGCCAGCAGGACTCCCGCCTACGAGCAGTACTTC. Amino acid sequence: CASRTPAYEQYF.

DNA for the CDR3: TGTGCTAGTACGGAGCGAGGCTACAATGAGCAGTTCTTC. Translating gives CASTERGYNEQFF. The V call is TRBV12-5, the J call TRBJ2-1; D gene ambiguous. Germline loops: CDR1 LGHNT, CDR2 FRNRAP. With 8 bases removed from V and 3 bases from J, the gap between germline ends came to 11 bases. The CDR3 loop spans 13 amino acids.

The rearrangement links TRBV28 to TRBJ1-3, with D perhaps TRBD1 (5 bases). Deletions cut 6 bases from V and 2 bases from J, with 11 bases between. Germline-derived CDR1 and CDR2 are MDHEN and SYDVKM. The CDR3 sequence is 14 residues long. CDR3 nucleotide sequence: TGTGCCAGCAGAAACCCGGGACCTGGAAACACCATATATTTT. Its translation is CASRNPGPGNTIYF.